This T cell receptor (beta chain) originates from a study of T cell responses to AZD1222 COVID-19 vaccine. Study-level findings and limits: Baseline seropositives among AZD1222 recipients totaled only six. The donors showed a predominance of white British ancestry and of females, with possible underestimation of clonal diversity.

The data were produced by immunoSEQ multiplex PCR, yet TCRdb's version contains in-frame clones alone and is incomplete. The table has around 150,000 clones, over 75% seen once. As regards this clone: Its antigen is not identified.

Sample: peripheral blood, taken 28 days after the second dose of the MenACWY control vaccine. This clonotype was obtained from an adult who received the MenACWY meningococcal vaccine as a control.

The CDR3 region is CASSPSSNEAFF. DNA for the CDR3: TGTGCCAGCAGCCCCAGCTCAAACGAAGCTTTCTTT. J is TRBJ1-1 and V is TRBV7-2; D is unclear. Trimming removed 5 bases at V and 8 bases at J, with 12 bases between. The germline gives CDR1 SGHTA, CDR2 FQGNSA. CDR3 length: 12 residues. The full variable domain, completed using reference TRBV7-2 and TRBJ1-1, is GAGVSQSPSNKVTEKGKDVELRCDPISGHTALYWYRQSLGQGLEFLIYFQGNSAPDKSGLPSDRFSAERTGGSVSTLTIQRTQQEDSAVYLCASSPSSNEAFFGQGTRLTVV.